Below, 2 T cell receptor delta chains from the same sample are listed, as sequenced in a study of gamma-delta chains in newborns, infants, children. TCRdb fed the reads to CATT. The sample lists over a thousand delta-chain clones, less than 4.5% seen once, with 20% to 30% in the top ten. Sequencing was done on a sample of blood. These receptors were collected from a child who was a newborn, infant or young child, either healthy, febrile or measles-vaccinated (not recorded which).

Details on this clone: A read error may be the cause here, since a much bigger clone is one base away. This sample includes further DNA sequences coding for the same CDR3. The chain carries TRDV2 and TRDJ3; 8 nucleotides align to TRDD3. The CDR3 length is 23 residues. Germline CDR1 is GEAIGNYY and CDR2 is EKD. CDR3 in DNA: TGCGCCTGTGACACCCTGGAGGGGCCCCCAAGGGAGTACTGGGGGCGCAACACCCGACAGATGTTTTTC. The encoded protein is CACDTLEGPPREYWGRNTRQMFF.

This clone showed up just a few times. Within the sample, other DNA sequences also encode this same CDR3. The CDR3 DNA reads as TGTGCCTTTGGGAGCTCCGGCGGTACTGGGGGATATGTGCGGGTGCGAGATAAACTCATCTTT. Encoded protein: CAFGSSGGTGGYVRVRDKLIF. This chain uses TRDV3 with TRDJ1; the match to TRDD3 covers 11 bases. With V trimmed by 2 bases and J by 5 bases, 28 bases remained unmatched. The CDR3 loop spans 21 amino acids. CDR1 is TVYSNPD, CDR2 GDNSRS, per germline (reference sequence).